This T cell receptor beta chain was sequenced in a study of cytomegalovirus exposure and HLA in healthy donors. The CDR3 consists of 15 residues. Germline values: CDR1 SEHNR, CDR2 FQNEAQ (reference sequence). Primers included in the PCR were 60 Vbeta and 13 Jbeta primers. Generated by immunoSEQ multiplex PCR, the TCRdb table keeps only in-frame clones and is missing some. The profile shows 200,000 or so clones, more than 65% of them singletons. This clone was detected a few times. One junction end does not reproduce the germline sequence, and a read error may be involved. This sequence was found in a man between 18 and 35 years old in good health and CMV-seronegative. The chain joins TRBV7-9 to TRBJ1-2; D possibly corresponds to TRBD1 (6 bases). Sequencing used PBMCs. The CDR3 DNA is TGTTCCAGCAGCCAAATAAACAGGGACGACTATGGCTACACCTTC. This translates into CSSSQINRDDYGYTF. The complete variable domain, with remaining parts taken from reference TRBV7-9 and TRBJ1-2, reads DTGVSQNPRHKITKRGQNVTFRCDPISEHNRLYWYRQTLGQGPEFLTYFQNEAQLEKSRLLSDRFSAERPKGSFSTLEIQRTEQGDSAMYLCSSSQINRDDYGYTFGSGTRLTVV.